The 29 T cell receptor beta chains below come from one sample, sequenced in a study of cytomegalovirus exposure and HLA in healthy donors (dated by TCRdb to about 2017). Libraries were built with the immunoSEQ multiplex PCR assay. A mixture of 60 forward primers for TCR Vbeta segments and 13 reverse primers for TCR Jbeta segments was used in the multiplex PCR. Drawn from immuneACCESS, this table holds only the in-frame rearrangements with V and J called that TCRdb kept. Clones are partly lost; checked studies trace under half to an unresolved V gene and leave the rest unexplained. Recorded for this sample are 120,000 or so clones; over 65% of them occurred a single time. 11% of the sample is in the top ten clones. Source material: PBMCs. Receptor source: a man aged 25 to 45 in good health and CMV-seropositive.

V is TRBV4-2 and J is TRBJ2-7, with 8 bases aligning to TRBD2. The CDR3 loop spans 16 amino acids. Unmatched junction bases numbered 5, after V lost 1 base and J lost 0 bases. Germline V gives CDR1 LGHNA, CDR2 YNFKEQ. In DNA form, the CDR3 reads TGTGCCAGCAGCCAAGCACTAGCGGAGTCCTCCTACGAGCAGTACTTC. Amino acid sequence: CASSQALAESSYEQYF.

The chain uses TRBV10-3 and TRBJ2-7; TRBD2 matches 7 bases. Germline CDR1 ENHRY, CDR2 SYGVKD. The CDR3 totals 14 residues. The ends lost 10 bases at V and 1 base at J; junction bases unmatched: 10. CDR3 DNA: TGTGCCACCGGGATGGTGCGGGGGTCCTACGAGCAGTACTTC. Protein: CATGMVRGSYEQYF.

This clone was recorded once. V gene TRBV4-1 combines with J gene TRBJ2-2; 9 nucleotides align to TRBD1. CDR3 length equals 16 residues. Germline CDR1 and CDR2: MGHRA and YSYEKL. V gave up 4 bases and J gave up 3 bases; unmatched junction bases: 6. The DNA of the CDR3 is TGCGCCAGCAGCCTGGGGACAGGGAGGGACACCGGGGAGCTGTTTTTT. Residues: CASSLGTGRDTGELFF.

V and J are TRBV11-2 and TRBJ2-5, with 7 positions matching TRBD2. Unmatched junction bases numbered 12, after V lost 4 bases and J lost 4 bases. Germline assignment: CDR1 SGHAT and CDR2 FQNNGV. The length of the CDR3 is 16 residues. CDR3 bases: TGTGCCAGCAGCTCATCCCTCGGACTAGTGGCAGAGACCCAGTACTTC. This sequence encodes CASSSSLGLVAETQYF.

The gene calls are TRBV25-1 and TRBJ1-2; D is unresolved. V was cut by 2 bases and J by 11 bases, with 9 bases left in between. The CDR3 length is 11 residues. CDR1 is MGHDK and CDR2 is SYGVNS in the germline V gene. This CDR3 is CASSEGSGYTF. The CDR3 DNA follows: TGTGCCAGCAGTGAAGGTTCCGGTTACACCTTC.

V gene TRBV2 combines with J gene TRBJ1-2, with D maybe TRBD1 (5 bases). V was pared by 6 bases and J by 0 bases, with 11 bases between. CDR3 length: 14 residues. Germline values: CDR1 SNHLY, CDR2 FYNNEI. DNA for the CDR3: TGTGCCAGCAGGGGGGGGATAGCTAACTATGGCTACACCTTC. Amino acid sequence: CASRGGIANYGYTF.

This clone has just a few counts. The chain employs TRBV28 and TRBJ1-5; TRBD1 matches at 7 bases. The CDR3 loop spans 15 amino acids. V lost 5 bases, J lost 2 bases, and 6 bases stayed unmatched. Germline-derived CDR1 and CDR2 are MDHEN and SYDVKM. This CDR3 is CASSAGGEGNQPQHF. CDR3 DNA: TGTGCCAGCAGTGCAGGGGGAGAGGGCAATCAGCCCCAGCATTTT.

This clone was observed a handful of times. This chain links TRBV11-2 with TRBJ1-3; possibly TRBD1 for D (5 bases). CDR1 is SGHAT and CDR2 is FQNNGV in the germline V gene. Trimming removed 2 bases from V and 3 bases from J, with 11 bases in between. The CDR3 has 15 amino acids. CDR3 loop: CASSLLSDSGNTIYF. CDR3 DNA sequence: TGTGCCAGCAGCTTATTAAGCGACAGTGGAAACACCATATATTTT.

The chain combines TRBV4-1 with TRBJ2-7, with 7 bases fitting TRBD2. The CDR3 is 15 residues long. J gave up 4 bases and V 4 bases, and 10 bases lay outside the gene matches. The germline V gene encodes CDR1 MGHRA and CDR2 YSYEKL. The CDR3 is CASSPEVAGAYEQYF. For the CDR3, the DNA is TGCGCCAGCAGCCCCGAGGTTGCGGGAGCTTACGAGCAGTACTTC.

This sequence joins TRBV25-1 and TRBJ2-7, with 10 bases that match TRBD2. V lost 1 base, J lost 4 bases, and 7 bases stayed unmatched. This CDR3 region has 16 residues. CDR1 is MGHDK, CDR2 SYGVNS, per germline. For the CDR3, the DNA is TGTGCCAGCAGTGAATGGGCTAGCGGGAGTGGGTACGAGCAGTACTTC. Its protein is CASSEWASGSGYEQYF.

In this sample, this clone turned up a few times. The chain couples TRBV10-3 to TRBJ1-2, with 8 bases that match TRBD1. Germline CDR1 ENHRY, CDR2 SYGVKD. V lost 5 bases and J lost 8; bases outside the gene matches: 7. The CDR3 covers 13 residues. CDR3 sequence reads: CAISRQGNPGYTF. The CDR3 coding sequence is TGTGCCATCAGTAGACAGGGGAACCCAGGCTACACCTTC.

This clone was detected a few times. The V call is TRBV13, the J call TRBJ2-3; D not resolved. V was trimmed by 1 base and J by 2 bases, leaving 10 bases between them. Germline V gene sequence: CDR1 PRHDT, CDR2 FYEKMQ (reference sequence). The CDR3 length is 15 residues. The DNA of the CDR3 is TGTGCCAGCAGCTTAGACTACCGTGCCACAGATACGCAGTATTTT. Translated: CASSLDYRATDTQYF.

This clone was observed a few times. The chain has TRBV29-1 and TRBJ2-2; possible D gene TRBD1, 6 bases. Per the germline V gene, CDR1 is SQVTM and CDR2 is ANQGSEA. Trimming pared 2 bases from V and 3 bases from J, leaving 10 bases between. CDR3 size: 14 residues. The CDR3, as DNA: TGCAGCGTTGAACAACAGGGACACACCGGGGAGCTGTTTTTT. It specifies CSVEQQGHTGELFF.

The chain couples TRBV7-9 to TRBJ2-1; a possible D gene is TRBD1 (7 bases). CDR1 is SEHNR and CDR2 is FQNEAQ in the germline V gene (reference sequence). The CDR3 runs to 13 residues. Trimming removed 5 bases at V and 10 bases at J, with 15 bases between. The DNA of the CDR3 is TGTGCCAGCAGCCTCCAGGGGGGATGGGAGCAGTTCTTC. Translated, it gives CASSLQGGWEQFF. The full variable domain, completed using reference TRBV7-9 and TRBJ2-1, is DTGVSQNPRHKITKRGQNVTFRCDPISEHNRLYWYRQTLGQGPEFLTYFQNEAQLEKSRLLSDRFSAERPKGSFSTLEIQRTEQGDSAMYLCASSLQGGWEQFFGPGTRLTVL.

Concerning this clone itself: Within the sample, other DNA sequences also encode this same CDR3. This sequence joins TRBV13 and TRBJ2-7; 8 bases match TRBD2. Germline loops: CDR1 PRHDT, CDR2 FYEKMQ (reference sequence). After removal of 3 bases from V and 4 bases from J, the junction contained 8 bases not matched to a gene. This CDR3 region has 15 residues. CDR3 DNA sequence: TGTGCCAGCAGCTTTGACGCGGGGGGTATGTACGAGCAGTACTTC. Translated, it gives CASSFDAGGMYEQYF.

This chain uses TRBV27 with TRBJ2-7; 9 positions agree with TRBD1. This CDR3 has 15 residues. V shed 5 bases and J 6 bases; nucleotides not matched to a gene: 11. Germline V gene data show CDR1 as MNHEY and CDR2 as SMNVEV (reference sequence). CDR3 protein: CASSDTGTGSREQYF. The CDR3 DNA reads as TGTGCCAGCAGTGATACCGGGACAGGGTCACGCGAGCAGTACTTC.

CDR3 in amino acids: CASSLQGITQPQHF. For the CDR3, the DNA is TGTGCCAGCAGCTTACAGGGTATAACTCAGCCCCAGCATTTT. The chain joins TRBV5-6 to TRBJ1-5; weak D call: TRBD1 (6 bases). V lost 2 bases, J lost 6 bases, and 12 bases lay in between. The CDR3 contains 14 residues. Germline V gives CDR1 SGHDT, CDR2 YYEEEE.

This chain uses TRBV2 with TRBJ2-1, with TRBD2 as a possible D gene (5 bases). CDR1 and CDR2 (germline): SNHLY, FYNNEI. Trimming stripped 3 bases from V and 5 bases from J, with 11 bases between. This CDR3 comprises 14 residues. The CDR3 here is CASSDAGGDNEQFF. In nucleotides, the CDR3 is TGTGCCAGCAGTGACGCGGGTGGGGACAATGAGCAGTTCTTC. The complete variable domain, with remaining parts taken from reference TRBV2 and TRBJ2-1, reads EPEVTQTPSHQVTQMGQEVILRCVPISNHLYFYWYRQILGQKVEFLVSFYNNEISEKSEIFDDQFSVERPDGSNFTLKIRSTKLEDSAMYFCASSDAGGDNEQFFGPGTRLTVL.

The CDR3 is CASSESGINEQFF. CDR3 nucleotide sequence: TGTGCCAGCAGCGAGAGCGGGATTAATGAGCAGTTCTTC. The genes are TRBV9 and TRBJ2-1; 7 nucleotides match TRBD2. Germline V lookup: CDR1 SGDLS, CDR2 YYNGEE. The ends lost 3 bases at V and 7 bases at J; junction bases unmatched: 4. The CDR3 is made up of 13 amino acids.

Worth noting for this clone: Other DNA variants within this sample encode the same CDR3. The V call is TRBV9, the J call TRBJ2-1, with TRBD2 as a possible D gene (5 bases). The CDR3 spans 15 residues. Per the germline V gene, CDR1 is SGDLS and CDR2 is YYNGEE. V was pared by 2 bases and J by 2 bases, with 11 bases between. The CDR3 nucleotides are TGTGCCAGCAGCGTTGACGGGGAACCCTACAATGAGCAGTTCTTC. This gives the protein CASSVDGEPYNEQFF. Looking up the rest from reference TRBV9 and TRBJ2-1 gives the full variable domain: DSGVTQTPKHLITATGQRVTLRCSPRSGDLSVYWYQQSLDQGLQFLIQYYNGEERAKGNILERFSAQQFPDLHSELNLSSLELGDSALYFCASSVDGEPYNEQFFGPGTRLTVL.

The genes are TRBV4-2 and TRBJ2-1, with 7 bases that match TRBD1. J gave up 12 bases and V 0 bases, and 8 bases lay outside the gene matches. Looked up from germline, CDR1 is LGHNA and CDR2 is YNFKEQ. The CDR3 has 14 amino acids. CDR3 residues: CASSQDRTGVGQFF. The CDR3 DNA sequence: TGTGCCAGCAGCCAAGATAGAACAGGGGTCGGGCAGTTCTTC.

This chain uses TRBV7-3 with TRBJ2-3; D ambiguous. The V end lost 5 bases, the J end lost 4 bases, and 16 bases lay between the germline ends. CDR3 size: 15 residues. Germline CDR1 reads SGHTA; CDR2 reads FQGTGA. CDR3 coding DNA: TGTGCCAGCAGCCCTTATGGAGCGAAATCAGATACGCAGTATTTT. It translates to CASSPYGAKSDTQYF.

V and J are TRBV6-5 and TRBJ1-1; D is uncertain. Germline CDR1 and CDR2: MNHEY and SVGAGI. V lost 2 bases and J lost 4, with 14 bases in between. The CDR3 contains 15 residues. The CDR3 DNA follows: TGTGCCAGCAGTTACGCTTCCCCAGAGGTCACTGAAGCTTTCTTT. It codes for CASSYASPEVTEAFF.

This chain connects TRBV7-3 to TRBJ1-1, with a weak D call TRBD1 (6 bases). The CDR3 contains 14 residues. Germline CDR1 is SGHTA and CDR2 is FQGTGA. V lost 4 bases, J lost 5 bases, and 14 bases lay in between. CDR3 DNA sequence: TGTGCCAGCAGCTCTAGGGGGTTCGAAACTGAAGCTTTCTTT. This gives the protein CASSSRGFETEAFF.

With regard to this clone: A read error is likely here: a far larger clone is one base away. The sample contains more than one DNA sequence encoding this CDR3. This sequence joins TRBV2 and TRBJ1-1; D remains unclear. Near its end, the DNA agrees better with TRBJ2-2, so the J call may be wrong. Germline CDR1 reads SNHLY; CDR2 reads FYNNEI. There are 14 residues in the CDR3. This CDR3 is CASSERGNTGELFF. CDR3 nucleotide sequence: TGTGCCAGCAGTGAACGCGGGAACACCGGGGAGCTGTTTTTT.

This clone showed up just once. The CDR3 nucleotides read TGTGCCAGCAGCTTAGGGACTAGCGGGCCTGAGCAGTTCTTC. Translated: CASSLGTSGPEQFF. The chain couples TRBV7-3 to TRBJ2-1; 12 nucleotides line up with TRBD2. Germline V gene lookup returns CDR1 SGHTA and CDR2 FQGTGA. With V trimmed by 2 bases and J by 9 bases, 2 bases remained unmatched. The CDR3 runs to 14 residues.

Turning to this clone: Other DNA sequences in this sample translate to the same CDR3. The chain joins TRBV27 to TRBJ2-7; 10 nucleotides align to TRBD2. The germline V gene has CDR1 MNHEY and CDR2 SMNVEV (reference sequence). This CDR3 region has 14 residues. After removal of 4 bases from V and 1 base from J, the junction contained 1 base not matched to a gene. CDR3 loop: CASSSSGSSYEQYF. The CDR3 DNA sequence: TGTGCCAGCAGTTCTAGCGGGAGTTCCTACGAGCAGTACTTC.

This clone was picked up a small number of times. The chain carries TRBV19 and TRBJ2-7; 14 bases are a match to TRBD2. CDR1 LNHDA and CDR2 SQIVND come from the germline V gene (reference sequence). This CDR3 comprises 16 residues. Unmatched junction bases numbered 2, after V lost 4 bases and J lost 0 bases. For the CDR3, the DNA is TGTGCCAGTAGTAAGGGGACTAGCGGGAGCTCCTACGAGCAGTACTTC. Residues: CASSKGTSGSSYEQYF.

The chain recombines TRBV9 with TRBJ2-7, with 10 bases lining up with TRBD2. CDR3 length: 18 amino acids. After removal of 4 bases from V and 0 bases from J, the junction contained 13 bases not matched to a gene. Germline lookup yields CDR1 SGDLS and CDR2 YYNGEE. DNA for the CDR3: TGTGCCAGCAGCCCATCCCGAGGACTAGCGGAAAGCTCCTACGAGCAGTACTTC. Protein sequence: CASSPSRGLAESSYEQYF.